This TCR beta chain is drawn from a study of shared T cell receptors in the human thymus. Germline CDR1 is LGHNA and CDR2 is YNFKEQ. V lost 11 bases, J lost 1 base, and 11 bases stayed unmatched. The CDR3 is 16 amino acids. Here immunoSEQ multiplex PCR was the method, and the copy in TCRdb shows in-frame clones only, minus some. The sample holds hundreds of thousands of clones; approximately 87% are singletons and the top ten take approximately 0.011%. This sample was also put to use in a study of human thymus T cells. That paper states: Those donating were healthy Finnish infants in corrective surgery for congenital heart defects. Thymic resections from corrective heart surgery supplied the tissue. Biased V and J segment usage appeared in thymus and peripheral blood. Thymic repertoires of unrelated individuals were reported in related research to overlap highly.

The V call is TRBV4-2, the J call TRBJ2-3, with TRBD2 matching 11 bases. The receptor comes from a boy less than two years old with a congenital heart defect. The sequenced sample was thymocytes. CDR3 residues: CAVAASGRRGTDTQYF. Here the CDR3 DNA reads TGTGCCGTGGCGGCTAGCGGGAGGAGGGGCACAGATACGCAGTATTTT.